The clone carrying this T cell receptor (beta chain) was found once. Its antigen is still unknown. This entry belongs to a study of OX40 agonist ivuxolimab in advanced cancers. Study-level information: Dosing consisted of intravenous ivuxolimab at 0.01 to 10 mg/kg every 2 weeks. Regarding the study as a whole: In the expanded peripheral T cells, antigen specificity was never determined. Partial responders receiving 0.1-3.0 mg/kg showed among the lowest clonal expansion. On average, CD8+ T cells had more expanded clones than CD4+.

Measured with immunoSEQ multiplex PCR; TCRdb has only the in-frame clones, and not every one. The table lists roughly 80,000 clones, around four fifths of them singletons. The TCR originated in an adult with an advanced solid tumor such as melanoma, head and neck, liver or kidney cancer. Specimen: CD4+ or CD8+ T cells sorted from blood, collected in a trial of the OX40 agonist ivuxolimab.

The CDR3 spells CASAPGAFMAFF. CDR3 nucleotides: TGTGCCAGCGCCCCGGGGGCTTTCATGGCTTTCTTT. The chain uses TRBV11-2 and TRBJ1-1; possibly TRBD1 for D (6 bases). CDR1 is SGHAT, CDR2 FQNNGV, per germline. V dropped 8 bases and J dropped 11 bases, with 18 bases sitting between them. The CDR3 runs 12 residues.